This TCR beta chain was sequenced during a study of blood T cell repertoires in COVID-19 (TCRdb year 2020). Background on the whole study: The collaborator samples originated in the United States, Italy and Spain and spanned the acute and convalescent phases of COVID-19. The prospective study material was composed of cDNA or gDNA derived from T cells, B-cell-depleted T cells, or PBMCs. The dataset comprised deeply sampled blood TCRbeta repertoires from subjects exposed to, actively infected with, or recovered from COVID-19. A freely available public database, intended as a resource for researchers studying the immune response to SARS-CoV-2, is where the repertoires were released. Samples were obtained from the ongoing ImmuneRACE study (first 160 participants) and from about 1,300 subjects provided by 6 global collaborators. A de-identified subject ID, COVID-19 status, age in years and sex were almost always included in the sample metadata. Where available, HLA class I and class II types were obtained from metadata supplied by the sample provider rather than from assay-based typing.

Study-wide conclusions, independent of this receptor: The amount of clinical and demographic metadata varied by source and participant and was provided uncurated.

The CDR3 sequence holds 13 residues, the cysteine and phenylalanine included. Only CDR3 DNA remains: 39 bases, in frame from the first base. In Seattle, one collaborating source enrolled patients while the infection was active and tracked those patients longitudinally over the course of disease. Whole blood was collected in K2EDTA tubes by collaborating institutions according to the institutions' own protocols. Collaborator samples were shipped for TCRbeta analysis as frozen whole blood, isolated PBMCs, or DNA extracted from either sample type. A note on this clone: Its target antigen remains unknown. Its ends do not fully match the called genes, so a read error is possible.

TCRbeta CDR3 regions were amplified from genomic DNA using the immunoSEQ Assay, a bias-controlled multiplex PCR. Per the source publication's procedure: The number of nucleated cells in each sample was estimated by amplification of reference gene primers within the assay. Sequence reads were collapsed and filtered to measure the absolute abundance of every unique TCRbeta CDR3 rearrangement. For each sample, productive Simpson clonality was calculated as the square root of Simpson's diversity index over productive rearrangements. TCRdb re-hosts the immuneACCESS table, in-frame sequences only. Its copies lack some clones; in the studies checked, an unresolved V gene accounts for under half of them, and the cause for the rest is not known. V and J calls and clone size are copied from that table; D and trimming were computed from the DNA. For this sample the table gives roughly 340,000 clones, of which about nine tenths were detected only once. The leading ten clones occupy about 6.9% of the sample.

This receptor was identified in a woman aged 50 to 60 with COVID-19, enrolled during active disease. Recombination connected TRBV12-3 or TRBV12-4 to TRBJ1-3; the best D guess is TRBD1, with 6 bases matching. Sequenced: peripheral blood. The DNA sequence is as follows: TGTGCCAACAGTTTAACAGGGGGAAACACCATATATTTT. Translated, this gives CANSLTGGNTIYF.